This T cell receptor (beta chain) was sequenced during a study of shared clonotypes between healthy human individuals. Study as a whole: Every donor yielded three CD4 naive, three CD4 memory, two CD8 naive and one CD8 memory plate. General study findings and limits: When compared with the clonotypes that were shared by all four sorted-subset donors, the non-shared clonotypes turned out to have lower generation probabilities.

The CDR3 is 17 residues long. Samples underwent the assay at deep level. Per sorted-subset replicate PCR, input was 150 to 250 ng DNA, representing tens of thousands of T cell genomes. Measured with immunoSEQ multiplex PCR; TCRdb has only the in-frame clones, and not every one. Of about 1.5 million clones in the sample, approximately 97% were seen once. As concerns this clone: Its antigen is as yet unknown.

This rearrangement joins TRBV21-1 to TRBJ2-7; TRBD2, the table's D call, was not compared with the DNA. TRBV21-1 corresponds to a pseudogene. This sequence originates from a man aged 25-40 years in good health. Material for sequencing was naive CD4+ T cells sorted from blood. Documented subset: CD45RA+ positively selected. As DNA, the CDR3 is TGTGCCAGCAGCAAAAGGATCACTAGCGGGAGTCCTTACGAGCAGTACTTC. Translating it yields CASSKRITSGSPYEQYF.